The rows below give T cell receptor beta chains drawn from one sample of a study of T cells after yellow fever vaccination. TCRdb redid the calling of the 5' RACE reads with MiXCR, one entry per CDR3 protein. The repertoire holds a few hundred thousand distinct CDR3 sequences, with approximately 7% as singletons. Material: PBMCs, obtained approximately 47 days after the first yellow fever vaccination. Every receptor here comes from a man aged 18 to 35 who received the YFV17D yellow fever vaccine. Both conserved end residues are part of each CDR3. The D gene is left open where the match is weak. Size is stated for part of the rows, as once, few or many counts, or as a class when the clone is expanded.

>TRBV9|.|TRBJ2-1|few
TGTGCCAGCAGCGGATTCTCCGGGACAACCTCCTACAATGAGCAGTTCTTC
CASSGFSGTTSYNEQFF
>TRBV19|.|TRBJ1-1|.
TGTGCCAGTAGCCGGGACCCAGGCGGTACTGAAGCTTTCTTT
CASSRDPGGTEAFF
>TRBV7-2|.|TRBJ2-5|many
TGTGCCAGCAGCTTTAATGGGGGGCGGAAACAAGAGACCCAGTACTTC
CASSFNGGRKQETQYF
>TRBV6-5|.|TRBJ2-2|few
TGTGCCAGCAGTTACTCGTTGGAAAGGGTTCGGACCGGGGAGCTGTTTTTT
CASSYSLERVRTGELFF
>TRBV11-2|.|TRBJ2-1|few
TGTGCCAGCAGCCCCAGCCCCAGACGAACGGCCTACTACAATGAGCAGTTCTTC
CASSPSPRRTAYYNEQFF
>TRBV12-3/TRBV12-4|TRBD1|TRBJ1-5|few
TGTGCCAGCAGTTTGGGACAGATTTATAGCAATCAGCCCCAGCATTTT
CASSLGQIYSNQPQHF
>TRBV4-3|.|TRBJ1-1|few
TGCGCCAGCAGCCACTCAAGTAAAGGGTGGGAGAACACTGAAGCTTTCTTT
CASSHSSKGWENTEAFF
>TRBV15|TRBD1|TRBJ1-1|.
TGTGCCACCAGCAGAGAACCGCCGGGACAGGGAGACACTGAAGCTTTCTTT
CATSREPPGQGDTEAFF
>TRBV15|TRBD2|TRBJ2-1|many
TGTGCCACCAGCGGCGGACTAGCGGGGAGATCCAATAGCGAGCAGTTCTTC
CATSGGLAGRSNSEQFF
>TRBV7-2|TRBD1|TRBJ1-4|.
TGTGCCAGCAGCTCGGGACAGCCCCAGGGAAAACTGTTTTTT
CASSSGQPQGKLFF
>TRBV6-5|.|TRBJ1-3|many
TGTGCCAGCTTGGGGACGGCTGGAAACACCATATATTTT
CASLGTAGNTIYF
>TRBV5-1|TRBD1|TRBJ1-4|few
TGCGCCAGCAGCTGGCTGGGACAGGGGTCTAATGAAAAACTGTTTTTT
CASSWLGQGSNEKLFF
>TRBV12-3/TRBV12-4|TRBD1|TRBJ1-5|.
TGTGCCAGCAGCAAGACAGGGGGGGTCAATCAGCCCCAGCATTTT
CASSKTGGVNQPQHF
>TRBV7-2|TRBD2|TRBJ2-5|few
TGTGCCAGCAGGACACTAGCGGGGGGCTTCCAGTACTTC
CASRTLAGGFQYF
>TRBV27|.|TRBJ1-2|.
TGTGCCAGCAGCCTTTTTGGGGGGGGCGGCTATGGCTACACCTTC
CASSLFGGGGYGYTF
>TRBV20-1|TRBD1|TRBJ1-5|.
TGCAGTGCGCCAACAGGGGTCAATCAGCCCCAGCATTTT
CSAPTGVNQPQHF
>TRBV4-1|.|TRBJ1-1|few
TGCGCCAGCAGCCGGCAGGGTCCCTCCATGAACACTGAAGCTTTCTTT
CASSRQGPSMNTEAFF
>TRBV20-1|.|TRBJ1-2|.
TGCAGTGCCCAAGACTCGACAGGTCCCTTGGGAGGCTACACCTTC
CSAQDSTGPLGGYTF
>TRBV5-4|TRBD2|TRBJ2-5|.
TGTGCCAGCAGCTATCCGGGGGGGCAAGAGACCCAGTACTTC
CASSYPGGQETQYF
>TRBV6-5|.|TRBJ1-2|.
TGTGCCAGCAGTTTAACAGGGTCGGATGGCTACACCTTC
CASSLTGSDGYTF
>TRBV6-5|.|TRBJ2-2|many
TGTGCCAGCAGTCTAAGGTCCGGGGAGCTGTTTTTT
CASSLRSGELFF
>TRBV28|.|TRBJ2-7|few
TGTGCCAGCAGTTTTGCAAGTTTGGGCGCTTATGAGCAGTACTTC
CASSFASLGAYEQYF
>TRBV7-2|.|TRBJ1-2|many
TGTGCCAGCAGCTTCCGGACCGCCATTGGCTATGGCTACACCTTC
CASSFRTAIGYGYTF
>TRBV12-3/TRBV12-4|TRBD2|TRBJ2-1|few
TGTGCCAGCAGGTCGGGTTTAGCGGGTACCTACAATGAGCAGTTCTTC
CASRSGLAGTYNEQFF
>TRBV20-1|.|TRBJ2-5|many
TGCAGCGCGAACCTCCAAGAGACCCAGTACTTC
CSANLQETQYF
>TRBV10-3|TRBD1|TRBJ2-2|many
TGTGCCATCAAGACCGGGACAGGAAACACCGGGGAGCTGTTTTTT
CAIKTGTGNTGELFF
>TRBV28|.|TRBJ2-3|.
TGTGCCAGCAGACTATGTTTCGATACGCAGTATTTT
CASRLCFDTQYF
>TRBV19|.|TRBJ2-1|.
TGTGCCAGTAGTATAGACTCAGGGTACACCTACAATGAGCAGTTCTTC
CASSIDSGYTYNEQFF
>TRBV19|.|TRBJ1-1|many
TGTGCCAGTAGTAAACAGGGAATTTGGGGAATGAACACTGAAGCTTTCTTT
CASSKQGIWGMNTEAFF
>TRBV7-2|.|TRBJ2-7|.
TGTGCCAGCAGCTTAGTTGGGGTAGGCGAGCAGTACTTC
CASSLVGVGEQYF
>TRBV7-8|.|TRBJ1-2|many
TGTGCCAGCAACAATCGCGGTTACAGGGAGGAAGACTATGGCTACACCTTC
CASNNRGYREEDYGYTF
>TRBV5-4|TRBD1|TRBJ2-7|.
TGTGCCAGCAGCTTCGACAGGGGCTACGAGCAGTACTTC
CASSFDRGYEQYF
>TRBV12-3/TRBV12-4|.|TRBJ2-7|.
TGTGCCAGCAGTGAAGGACGGAGCTACGAGCAGTACTTC
CASSEGRSYEQYF
>TRBV4-3|.|TRBJ1-1|many
TGCGCCAGCAGCTCCTATCTAGGGCGGCCGAACACTGAAGCTTTCTTT
CASSSYLGRPNTEAFF
>TRBV24-1|.|TRBJ1-1|many
TGTGCCACCAGTGATTACTTGAACACTGAAGCTTTCTTT
CATSDYLNTEAFF
>TRBV11-2|.|TRBJ2-3|.
TGTGCCAGCAGTCCCAGGGGCGACAGGACGCAGTATTTT
CASSPRGDRTQYF
>TRBV6-1|.|TRBJ2-3|many
TGTGCCAGCAGTCCCCAGCCGGGGAGCACAGATACGCAGTATTTT
CASSPQPGSTDTQYF
>TRBV6-5|TRBD2|TRBJ2-1|many
TGTGCCAGCAGTTACTCTCCTCCTAGCGGGGTGTACAATGAGCAGTTCTTC
CASSYSPPSGVYNEQFF
>TRBV5-4|.|TRBJ2-3|.
TGTGCCAGCAGCTCCGGGGTTACAGATACGCAGTATTTT
CASSSGVTDTQYF
>TRBV7-2|.|TRBJ1-4|few
TGTGCCAGCAGCTTCTACAGGGCCTCAAAAAAACTGTTTTTT
CASSFYRASKKLFF
>TRBV25-1|.|TRBJ2-5|few
TGTGCCAGCAGTGAGTTCAGAATCCGGGGAGAGACCCAGTACTTC
CASSEFRIRGETQYF
>TRBV29-1|TRBD1|TRBJ2-1|.
TGCAGCGTTTGGGGGACAGGGAACAATGAGCAGTTCTTC
CSVWGTGNNEQFF
>TRBV4-3|TRBD2|TRBJ2-7|few
TGCGCCAGCAGCCAAGATAGCCTAGCGGGGCGGTACTTC
CASSQDSLAGRYF
>TRBV12-3/TRBV12-4|.|TRBJ2-2|.
TGTGCCAGCAGTCCGCGGGGTTCGAACACCGGGGAGCTGTTTTTT
CASSPRGSNTGELFF
>TRBV7-2|.|TRBJ1-6|many
TGTGCCAGCAGCTCGACAGTTAATTCACCCCTCCACTTT
CASSSTVNSPLHF
>TRBV5-4|.|TRBJ2-7|.
TGTGCCAGCAGCCCCTGGGACGGAGCAAGGGAACCCTACGAGCAGTACTTC
CASSPWDGAREPYEQYF
>TRBV5-1|.|TRBJ2-2|.
TGCGCCAGCAGCCCGCTGAGTGGGGGGCCTGAGACCGGGGAGCTGTTTTTT
CASSPLSGGPETGELFF
>TRBV19|.|TRBJ1-5|few
TGTGCCAGTAGTATAGATCCTGGGAATAATCAGCCCCAGCATTTT
CASSIDPGNNQPQHF
>TRBV5-1|TRBD2|TRBJ2-2|few
TGCGCCAGCAGCCGAAGGACTAGCGGGAACACCGGGGAGCTGTTTTTT
CASSRRTSGNTGELFF
>TRBV4-1|.|TRBJ2-5|.
TGCGCCAGCAGCCATCTTGGGCAAGAGACCCAGTACTTC
CASSHLGQETQYF
>TRBV19|.|TRBJ2-6|.
TGTGCCAGTAGTATTTTTTCGCCCATGGGGGCCAACGTCCTGACTTTC
CASSIFSPMGANVLTF
>TRBV7-2|.|TRBJ2-1|many
TGTGCCAGCAGCTTAGCCCCAGGGCTACGGAACAATGAGCAGTTCTTC
CASSLAPGLRNNEQFF
>TRBV20-1|.|TRBJ1-1|.
TGCAGTCCACGGGGGGTAGCGGGTGAAGCTTTCTTT
CSPRGVAGEAFF
>TRBV7-9|TRBD2|TRBJ2-5|many
TGTGCCAGCAGCTTGACCCCCGGACTAGAGTTGGAGACCCAGTACTTC
CASSLTPGLELETQYF
>TRBV20-1|.|TRBJ1-4|few
TGCAGTGCTAGAGATGGGCGTGAAAAACTGTTTTTT
CSARDGREKLFF